A selection of T cell receptor beta chains follows, all from one sample in a study of CD8 T cells in ankylosing spondylitis. TCRdb itself ran the 5' RACE reads through MiXCR, one entry per CDR3 protein. The repertoire has under 200,000 distinct CDR3 sequences, 9.8% of them found once; the top ten carry about 14%. The source material was blood, either unsorted or a sorted T cell fraction (not recorded which). These receptors were obtained from a female donor with ankylosing spondylitis or in good health (not recorded which). The CDR3 runs from the conserved cysteine through the conserved F or W. Each record gives: J gene, V gene, clone size, D gene, CDR3 protein, CDR3 DNA. The D gene is left open where the match is weak. Not all rows give a size; the values are once, few, many and, for expanded clones, a class.

J: TRBJ2-1
V: TRBV29-1
size: many
D: .
CDR3: CSVRNNEQFF
DNA: TGCAGCGTTCGGAACAATGAGCAGTTCTTC

J: TRBJ2-7
V: TRBV5-5
size: .
D: .
CDR3: CASSYRVPSYEQYF
DNA: TGTGCCAGCAGCTACAGAGTCCCCTCCTACGAGCAGTACTTC

J: TRBJ2-1
V: TRBV29-1
size: .
D: .
CDR3: CSVDAAGSSYNEQFF
DNA: TGCAGCGTTGATGCGGCTGGGAGCTCCTACAATGAGCAGTTCTTC

J: TRBJ2-7
V: TRBV5-6
size: .
D: TRBD2
CDR3: CASSLSLAAEQYF
DNA: TGTGCCAGCAGCCTATCACTAGCGGCCGAGCAGTACTTC

J: TRBJ2-7
V: TRBV27
size: .
D: .
CDR3: CASSLGRGFYEQYF
DNA: TGTGCCAGCAGTTTGGGACGGGGGTTCTACGAGCAGTACTTC

J: TRBJ1-4
V: TRBV19
size: .
D: .
CDR3: CASKLVSWTENEKLFF
DNA: TGTGCCAGTAAACTAGTTTCGTGGACCGAAAATGAAAAACTGTTTTTT

J: TRBJ2-3
V: TRBV12-3/TRBV12-4
size: many
D: TRBD1
CDR3: CASRGQGTDTQYF
DNA: TGTGCCAGCAGGGGACAGGGCACAGATACGCAGTATTTT

J: TRBJ2-7
V: TRBV4-1
size: .
D: .
CDR3: CASSQDTSVSYEQYF
DNA: TGCGCCAGCAGCCAAGATACCAGCGTCTCATACGAGCAGTACTTC

J: TRBJ2-2
V: TRBV11-2
size: .
D: TRBD1
CDR3: CASSGQGSSGNTGELFF
DNA: TGTGCCAGCAGCGGACAGGGGTCTAGCGGTAACACCGGGGAGCTGTTTTTT

J: TRBJ2-7
V: TRBV6-5
size: .
D: TRBD2
CDR3: CASSYGLATYEQYF
DNA: TGTGCCAGCAGTTATGGACTAGCGACCTACGAGCAGTACTTC

J: TRBJ1-2
V: TRBV25-1
size: few
D: .
CDR3: CASTAGRPDGYTF
DNA: TGTGCCAGCACGGCCGGGCGACCTGATGGCTACACCTTC

J: TRBJ2-3
V: TRBV18
size: few
D: TRBD2
CDR3: CASSRPGLAGSTDTQYF
DNA: TGTGCCAGCTCACGACCGGGACTAGCGGGGAGCACAGATACGCAGTATTTT

J: TRBJ2-4
V: TRBV6-2/TRBV6-3
size: many
D: .
CDR3: CASSYSGIQYF
DNA: TGTGCCAGCAGTTACTCAGGCATTCAGTACTTC

J: TRBJ1-2
V: TRBV7-9
size: few
D: TRBD1
CDR3: CASSLPGQGHYGYTF
DNA: TGTGCCAGCAGCTTACCTGGACAGGGGCACTATGGCTACACCTTC

J: TRBJ2-1
V: TRBV12-2
size: few
D: .
CDR3: CASRLFFPHSYNEQFF
DNA: TGTGCAAGTCGCTTATTTTTCCCCCACTCCTACAATGAGCAGTTCTTC

J: TRBJ1-1
V: TRBV9
size: many
D: .
CDR3: CASSVGGKSTEAFF
DNA: TGTGCCAGCAGCGTAGGGGGGAAAAGTACTGAAGCTTTCTTT

J: TRBJ2-7
V: TRBV4-2
size: many
D: .
CDR3: CASSQDVSRGYEQYF
DNA: TGTGCCAGCAGCCAAGATGTGTCAAGGGGCTACGAGCAGTACTTC

J: TRBJ2-7
V: TRBV20-1
size: few
D: TRBD2
CDR3: CSAIPPTSAYEQYF
DNA: TGCAGTGCTATCCCCCCTACTAGCGCCTACGAGCAGTACTTC

J: TRBJ2-7
V: TRBV7-9
size: few
D: TRBD1
CDR3: CAIGTGPAPEQYF
DNA: TGTGCCATCGGGACAGGGCCTGCTCCCGAGCAGTACTTC

J: TRBJ2-3
V: TRBV2
size: many
D: TRBD1
CDR3: CASSATGGNTQYF
DNA: TGTGCCAGCAGCGCTACAGGGGGGAATACGCAGTATTTT

J: TRBJ2-7
V: TRBV10-2
size: few
D: .
CDR3: CASSESDVTYEQYF
DNA: TGCGCCAGCAGTGAAAGTGACGTCACCTACGAGCAGTACTTC

J: TRBJ2-3
V: TRBV28
size: .
D: .
CDR3: CATSGPGTSTDTQYF
DNA: TGTGCCACCTCTGGGCCGGGGACTAGCACAGATACGCAGTATTTT

J: TRBJ1-2
V: TRBV9
size: .
D: .
CDR3: CASSVSLGMDYGYTF
DNA: TGTGCCAGCAGCGTTTCCCTCGGGATGGACTATGGCTACACCTTC